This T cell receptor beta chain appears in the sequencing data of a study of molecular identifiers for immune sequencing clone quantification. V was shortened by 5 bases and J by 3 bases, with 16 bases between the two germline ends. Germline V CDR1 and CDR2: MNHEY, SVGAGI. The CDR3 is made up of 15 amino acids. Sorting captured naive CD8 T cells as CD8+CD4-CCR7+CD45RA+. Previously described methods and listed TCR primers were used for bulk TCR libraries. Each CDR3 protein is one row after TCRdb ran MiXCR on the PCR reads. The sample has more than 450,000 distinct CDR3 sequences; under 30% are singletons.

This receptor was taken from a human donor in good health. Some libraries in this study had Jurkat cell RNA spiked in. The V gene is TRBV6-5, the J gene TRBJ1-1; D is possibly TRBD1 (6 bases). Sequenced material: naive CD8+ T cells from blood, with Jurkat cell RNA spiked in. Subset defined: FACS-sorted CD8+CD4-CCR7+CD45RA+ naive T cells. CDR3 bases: TGTGCCAGCAGTGCATACAGGGCCCCACACACTGAAGCTTTCTTT. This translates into CASSAYRAPHTEAFF.